A single sample gave rise to the 24 T cell receptor beta chains below, sequenced in a study of blood T cell repertoires in COVID-19. Libraries were prepared by immunoSEQ multiplex PCR; TCRdb keeps only in-frame clonotypes and omits some of them. The sample includes 200,000 to 250,000 clones, 80% to 90% seen only once; the top ten take roughly a tenth. The sample comprised peripheral blood. These receptors were taken from a woman at least 80 years old with COVID-19, enrolled during active disease.

CDR3 DNA sequence: TGTGCCACCAGCTTATTAGCCCTGAACACTGAAGCTTTCTTT. Translation: CATSLLALNTEAFF. The V call is TRBV15, the J call TRBJ1-1; no definite D call. This CDR3 has 14 residues. CDR1 and CDR2 from the germline V gene are LNHNV and YYDKDF (reference sequence). V lost 5 bases, J lost 0 bases, and 10 bases lay in between. Full variable domain (outside the CDR3, taken from reference TRBV15 and TRBJ1-1): DAMVIQNPRYQVTQFGKPVTLSCSQTLNHNVMYWYQQKSSQAPKLLFHYYDKDFNNEADTPDNFQSRRPNTSFCFLDIRSPGLGDTAMYLCATSLLALNTEAFFGQGTRLTVV.

The chain employs TRBV2 and TRBJ2-6; the match to TRBD2 covers 9 bases. CDR3 length equals 17 residues. Trimming cost V 0 bases and J 2 bases; bases outside gene matches: 2. Germline assignment: CDR1 SNHLY and CDR2 FYNNEI. The CDR3 is CASSEASGGTGANVLTF. The CDR3 nucleotides are TGTGCCAGCAGTGAAGCTAGCGGGGGAACTGGGGCCAACGTCCTGACTTTC.

The rearrangement links TRBV9 to TRBJ2-3; no reliable D call. The V and J ends lost 0 bases and 3 bases respectively, with 8 bases between them. Germline V lookup: CDR1 SGDLS, CDR2 YYNGEE. The CDR3 covers 14 residues. Here the CDR3 DNA reads TGTGCCAGCAGCGTAGGTAGTTTTACAGATACGCAGTATTTT. It specifies CASSVGSFTDTQYF.

The chain carries TRBV27 and TRBJ1-1; TRBD1 matches 7 bases. Trimming took 0 bases from V and 5 from J; bases not matched to a gene: 6. The CDR3 is 15 residues long. Per the germline V gene, CDR1 is MNHEY and CDR2 is SMNVEV (reference sequence). CDR3 region: CASSLSGGGFTEAFF. Here the CDR3 DNA reads TGTGCCAGCAGTTTATCAGGGGGCGGGTTTACTGAAGCTTTCTTT.

The V call is TRBV7-9, the J call TRBJ1-4; 7 bases are shared with TRBD1. CDR1 and CDR2 from the germline V gene are SEHNR and FQNEAQ (reference sequence). This CDR3 is built from 13 residues. J was trimmed by 10 bases and V by 1 base; bases with no gene match: 3. The CDR3 sequence is CASSLEGAGKLFF. CDR3 bases: TGTGCCAGCAGCTTAGAGGGGGCAGGAAAACTGTTTTTT.

CDR3 sequence reads: CASKLRGSNSGANVLTF. As DNA, the CDR3 is TGTGCCAGCAAGTTGAGGGGGTCGAACTCTGGGGCCAACGTCCTGACTTTC. The chain links TRBV28 to TRBJ2-6; possibly TRBD1 for D (6 bases). Germline V lookup: CDR1 MDHEN, CDR2 SYDVKM. V lost 7 bases and J 0 bases, leaving 16 bases between the germline ends. This CDR3 is built from 17 residues. The complete variable domain, with remaining parts taken from reference TRBV28 and TRBJ2-6, reads DVKVTQSSRYLVKRTGEKVFLECVQDMDHENMFWYRQDPGLGLRLIYFSYDVKMKEKGDIPEGYSVSREKKERFSLILESASTNQTSMYLCASKLRGSNSGANVLTFGAGSRLTVL.

This clone was seen once. The chain uses TRBV5-1 and TRBJ1-2; 7 bases match TRBD1. With 0 bases clipped from V and 8 bases from J, the junction kept 4 bases outside the gene matches. The CDR3 is 13 amino acids. Germline V CDR1 and CDR2: SGHRS, YFSETQ. The CDR3 coding sequence is TGCGCCAGCAGCTTGGGGTCGACAGGGGGCTACACCTTC. Amino acid sequence: CASSLGSTGGYTF.

The CDR3 DNA reads TGTGCCAGCAGTATCCTGACAGGGGGCGGCACAGATACGCAGTATTTT. This codes for CASSILTGGGTDTQYF. The chain carries TRBV27 and TRBJ2-3, with 10 bases that match TRBD1. V dropped 5 bases and J dropped 1; count of bases not matched to a gene: 6. In germline, CDR1 is MNHEY, CDR2 SMNVEV (reference sequence). The CDR3 spans 16 residues.

On this clone itself: In the same sample, other DNA sequences code for this CDR3. V and J are TRBV11-2 and TRBJ2-1; 8 bases map to TRBD2. J lost 2 bases, V lost 5 bases, and 5 bases had no gene match. This CDR3 contains 15 residues. Germline assignment: CDR1 SGHAT and CDR2 FQNNGV. For the CDR3, the DNA is TGTGCCAGCAGCCCCAGCGGGGGCCCCTACAATGAGCAGTTCTTC. Its protein is CASSPSGGPYNEQFF.

V usage is TRBV30 and J usage is TRBJ2-5; 9 bases match TRBD2. Germline CDR1 GTSNPN, CDR2 SVGIG (reference sequence). V was pared by 0 bases and J by 5 bases, with 7 bases of the junction left unmatched. The CDR3 contains 15 residues. The DNA of the CDR3 is TGTGCCTGGAGTGTTGAAGCGGGGGGTAGGGAGACCCAGTACTTC. The encoded protein is CAWSVEAGGRETQYF.

V and J are TRBV27 and TRBJ1-2, with TRBD1 matching over 8 bases. Trimming at V came to 4 bases and at J to 6 bases, leaving 7 bases not matched to a gene. CDR1 and CDR2 (germline): MNHEY, SMNVEV (reference sequence). CDR3 length: 14 amino acids. The CDR3 reads CASSSTGERHGYTF. The CDR3 DNA reads as TGTGCCAGCAGTTCGACAGGGGAGAGGCATGGCTACACCTTC.

The chain joins TRBV7-9 to TRBJ1-4; possibly TRBD1 for D (6 bases). Germline CDR1 and CDR2: SEHNR and FQNEAQ (reference sequence). This CDR3 has 13 amino acids. The V end was cut by 5 bases, the J end by 8 bases, with 12 bases between. The CDR3, as DNA: TGTGCCAGCAGCAGAGGACAGAAAGAAAAACTGTTTTTT. It codes for CASSRGQKEKLFF.

This sequence joins TRBV18 and TRBJ2-2; the match to TRBD1 covers 9 bases. Unmatched junction bases numbered 11, after V lost 5 bases and J lost 10 bases. CDR3 length: 15 residues. Germline assignment: CDR1 KGHSH and CDR2 LQKENI. CDR3 region: CASSGGGTGSMELFF. In DNA form, the CDR3 reads TGTGCCAGCTCAGGAGGTGGGACAGGGTCGATGGAGCTGTTTTTT.

This chain links TRBV3-1 (or the pseudogene TRBV3-2) with TRBJ1-4; D not certain. This CDR3 is 14 amino acids long. The germline V and J ends were trimmed by 4 bases and 5 bases, with 11 bases remaining between them. Germline CDR1 reads LGHDT; CDR2 reads YNNKEL (reference sequence). This chain's CDR3 is CASSRRVQNEKLFF. The CDR3 coding sequence is TGTGCCAGCAGCCGGCGGGTACAGAATGAAAAACTGTTTTTT.

Points on this clone: A read error may produce the germline difference seen at one junction end. The chain uses TRBV6-1 and TRBJ2-3; 10 bases are shared with TRBD2. Germline lookup yields CDR1 MNHNS and CDR2 SASEGT. The CDR3 is 15 amino acids. The DNA of the CDR3 is TGTGCCAGCAGTGAACCAAGCGGGCTAGCGGGGGCCAGGGATTTT. Protein: CASSEPSGLAGARDF.

The chain carries TRBV18 and TRBJ1-1, with D uncertain. The length of the CDR3 is 13 residues. With 6 bases removed from V and 4 bases from J, the gap between germline ends came to 12 bases. Germline V gene sequence: CDR1 KGHSH, CDR2 LQKENI. Written as DNA, the CDR3 is TGTGCCAGCTCGCCGGTAGAGGGCACTGAAGCTTTCTTT. This codes for CASSPVEGTEAFF. The variable domain in full, completed from reference TRBV18 and TRBJ1-1, reads NAGVMQNPRHLVRRRGQEARLRCSPMKGHSHVYWYRQLPEEGLKFMVYLQKENIIDESGMPKERFSAEFPKEGPSILRIQQVVRGDSAAYFCASSPVEGTEAFFGQGTRLTVV.

The J gene is TRBJ2-6, the V gene TRBV2; tentatively, D is TRBD1 (7 bases). Per the germline V gene, CDR1 is SNHLY and CDR2 is FYNNEI. There are 18 residues in the CDR3. Trimming left V 6 bases short and J 0 bases short, with 18 bases between. The CDR3 sequence is CASSGRTGGISGANVLTF. CDR3 bases: TGTGCCAGCAGCGGTCGGACAGGCGGGATCTCTGGGGCCAACGTCCTGACTTTC.

The V and J genes are TRBV11-3 and TRBJ2-1; weak D call: TRBD2 (7 bases). Per the germline V gene, CDR1 is SGHNT and CDR2 is YENEEA. The CDR3 sequence is 16 residues long. V dropped 2 bases and J dropped 0 bases, with 11 bases sitting between them. The CDR3 spells CASSLRGAVSYNEQFF. CDR3 DNA sequence: TGTGCCAGCAGCTTACGGGGGGCAGTCTCCTACAATGAGCAGTTCTTC. The entire variable domain, with the rest obtained from reference TRBV11-3 and TRBJ2-1, is as follows: EAGVVQSPRYKIIEKKQPVAFWCNPISGHNTLYWYLQNLGQGPELLIRYENEEAVDDSQLPKDRFSAERLKGVDSTLKIQPAELGDSAVYLCASSLRGAVSYNEQFFGPGTRLTVL.

The chain links TRBV24-1 to TRBJ2-7; unclear D gene. Germline loops: CDR1 KGHDR, CDR2 SFDVKD. Trimming stripped 4 bases from V and 6 bases from J, with 15 bases between. There are 14 residues in the CDR3. The CDR3: CATSDLEEPGEQYF. In DNA, the CDR3 is TGTGCCACCAGTGACCTAGAGGAGCCGGGCGAGCAGTACTTC.

The rearrangement joins TRBV21-1 to TRBJ2-3; no DNA check was done on the table's D call, TRBD2. TRBV21-1 is a known pseudogene. This CDR3 is built from 15 residues. The CDR3 here is CASSKDAASTDTQYF. The CDR3 nucleotides are TGTGCCAGCAGCAAAGACGCGGCTAGCACAGATACGCAGTATTTT.

The chain links TRBV7-2 to TRBJ2-7; 8 positions agree with TRBD1. V dropped 2 bases and J dropped 5; count of bases not matched to a gene: 11. The CDR3 loop spans 16 amino acids. The germline gives CDR1 SGHTA, CDR2 FQGNSA. Here the CDR3 reads CASSLSGQGRFDEQYF. In DNA form, the CDR3 reads TGTGCCAGCAGCTTATCCGGACAGGGAAGGTTCGACGAGCAGTACTTC.

DNA of the CDR3: TGTGCCACCAGTGGTAAGGAGCTCAACACCGGGGAGCTGTTTTTT. It is translated as CATSGKELNTGELFF. V usage is TRBV24-1 and J usage is TRBJ2-2; D gene unclear. Germline loops: CDR1 KGHDR, CDR2 SFDVKD. There are 15 residues in the CDR3. V lost 5 bases to trimming and J lost 2 bases, with 11 bases between them.

This chain joins TRBV6-5 and TRBJ1-2; weak D call: TRBD1 (5 bases). This CDR3 is 14 amino acids long. Germline V gene lookup returns CDR1 MNHEY and CDR2 SVGAGI. V lost 7 bases and J 5 bases, leaving 17 bases between the germline ends. CDR3 in DNA: TGTGCCAGCATCCCCACAGGAGGGTCTTATGGCTACACCTTC. This gives the protein CASIPTGGSYGYTF.

The genes are TRBV10-3 and TRBJ1-1; D may be TRBD1 (5 bases). The V gene lost 4 bases and the J gene lost 0 bases, with 9 bases spanning the gap. Germline assignment: CDR1 ENHRY and CDR2 SYGVKD. CDR3 length equals 14 residues. The CDR3: CAISVQELNTEAFF. CDR3 DNA: TGTGCCATCAGTGTACAGGAGTTGAACACTGAAGCTTTCTTT.